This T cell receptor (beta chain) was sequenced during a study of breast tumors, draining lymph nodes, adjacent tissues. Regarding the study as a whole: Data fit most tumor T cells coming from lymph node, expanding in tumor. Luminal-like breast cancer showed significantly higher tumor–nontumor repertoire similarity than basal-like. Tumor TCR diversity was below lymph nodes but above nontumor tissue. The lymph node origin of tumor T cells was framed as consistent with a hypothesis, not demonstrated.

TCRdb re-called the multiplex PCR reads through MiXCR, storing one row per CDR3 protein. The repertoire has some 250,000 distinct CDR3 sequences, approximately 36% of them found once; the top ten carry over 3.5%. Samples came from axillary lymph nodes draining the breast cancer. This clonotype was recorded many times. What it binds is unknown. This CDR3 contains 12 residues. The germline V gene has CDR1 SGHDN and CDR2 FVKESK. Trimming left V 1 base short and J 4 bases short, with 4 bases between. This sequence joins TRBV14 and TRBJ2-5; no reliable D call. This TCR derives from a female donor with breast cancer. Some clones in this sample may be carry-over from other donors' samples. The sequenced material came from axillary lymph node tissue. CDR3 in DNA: TGTGCCAGCAGCCAAGCTTCAGAGACCCAGTACTTC. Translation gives CASSQASETQYF. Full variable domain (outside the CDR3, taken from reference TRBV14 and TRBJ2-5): EAGVTQFPSHSVIEKGQTVTLRCDPISGHDNLYWYRRVMGKEIKFLLHFVKESKQDESGMPNNRFLAERTGGTYSTLKVQPAELEDSGVYFCASSQASETQYFGPGTRLLVL.